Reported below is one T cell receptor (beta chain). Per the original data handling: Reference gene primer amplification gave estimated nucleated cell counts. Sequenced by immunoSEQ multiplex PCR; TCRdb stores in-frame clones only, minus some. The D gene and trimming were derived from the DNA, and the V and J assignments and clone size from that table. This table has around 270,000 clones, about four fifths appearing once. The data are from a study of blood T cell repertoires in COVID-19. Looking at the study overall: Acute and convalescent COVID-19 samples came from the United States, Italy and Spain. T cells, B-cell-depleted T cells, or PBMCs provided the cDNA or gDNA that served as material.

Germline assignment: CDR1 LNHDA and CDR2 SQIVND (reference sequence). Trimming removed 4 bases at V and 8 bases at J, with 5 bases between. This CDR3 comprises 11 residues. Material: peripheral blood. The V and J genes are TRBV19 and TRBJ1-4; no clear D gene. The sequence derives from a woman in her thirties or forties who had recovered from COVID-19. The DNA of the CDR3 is TGTGCCAGTAGTAACCGGGAAAAACTGTTTTTT. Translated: CASSNREKLFF.